This T cell receptor (beta chain) was identified during a study of PD-1 blockade in classical Hodgkin lymphoma. As for time point: cycle 4 day 1 (C4D1), after five to seven weeks of nivolumab. Every patient had relapsed following autologous stem cell transplantation, and cohorts differed in brentuximab vedotin exposure. Germline V CDR1 and CDR2: KGHSH, LQKENI. V dropped 1 base and J dropped 7 bases, with 20 bases sitting between them. The CDR3 loop spans 17 amino acids. Generated by immunoSEQ multiplex PCR, the TCRdb table keeps only in-frame clones and is missing some. Of about 28,000 clones in the sample, around three quarters were seen once.

This TCR was sampled from a human donor with classical Hodgkin lymphoma. The rearrangement joins TRBV18 to TRBJ1-3; D call uncertain. The sample in question was peripheral blood mononuclear cells (PBMCs), obtained before the fourth cycle of nivolumab. CDR3 bases: TGTGCCAGCTCACCACAGTCCGCTCTCCCCTTTTCGAACACCATATATTTT. It encodes CASSPQSALPFSNTIYF. Based on the CDR3 plus reference TRBV18 and TRBJ1-3, the full variable domain is NAGVMQNPRHLVRRRGQEARLRCSPMKGHSHVYWYRQLPEEGLKFMVYLQKENIIDESGMPKERFSAEFPKEGPSILRIQQVVRGDSAAYFCASSPQSALPFSNTIYFGEGSWLTVV.